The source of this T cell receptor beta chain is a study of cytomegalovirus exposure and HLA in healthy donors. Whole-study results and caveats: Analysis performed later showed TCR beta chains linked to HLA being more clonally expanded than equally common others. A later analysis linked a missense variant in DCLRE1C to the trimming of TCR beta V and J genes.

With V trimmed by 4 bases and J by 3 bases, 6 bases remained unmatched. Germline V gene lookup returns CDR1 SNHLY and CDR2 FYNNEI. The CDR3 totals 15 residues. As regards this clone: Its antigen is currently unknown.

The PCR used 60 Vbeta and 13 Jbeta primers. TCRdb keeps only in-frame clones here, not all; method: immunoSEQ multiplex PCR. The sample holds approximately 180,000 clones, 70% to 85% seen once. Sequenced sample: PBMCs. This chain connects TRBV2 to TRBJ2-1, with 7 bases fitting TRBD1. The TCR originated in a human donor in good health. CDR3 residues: CASSGQGGGYNEQFF. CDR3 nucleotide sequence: TGTGCCAGCAGTGGACAAGGGGGCGGCTACAATGAGCAGTTCTTC.